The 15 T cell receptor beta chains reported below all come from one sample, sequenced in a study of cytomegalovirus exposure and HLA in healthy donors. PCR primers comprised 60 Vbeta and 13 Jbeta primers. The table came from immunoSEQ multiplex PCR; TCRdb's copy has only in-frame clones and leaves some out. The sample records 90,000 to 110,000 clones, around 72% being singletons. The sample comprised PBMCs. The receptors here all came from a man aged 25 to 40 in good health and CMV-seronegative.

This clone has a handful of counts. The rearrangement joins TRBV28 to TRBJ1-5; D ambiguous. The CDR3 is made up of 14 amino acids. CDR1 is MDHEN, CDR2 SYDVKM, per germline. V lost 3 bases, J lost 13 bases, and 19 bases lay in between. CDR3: CASSFNYGRPEQHF. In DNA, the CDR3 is TGTGCCAGCAGTTTTAATTATGGGCGCCCCGAACAGCATTTT.

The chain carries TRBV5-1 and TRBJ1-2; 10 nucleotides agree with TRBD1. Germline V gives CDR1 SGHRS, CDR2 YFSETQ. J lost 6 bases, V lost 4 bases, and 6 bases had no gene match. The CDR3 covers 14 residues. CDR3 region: CASSTGQGVNGYTF. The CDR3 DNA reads TGCGCCAGCAGCACCGGACAGGGGGTGAATGGCTACACCTTC. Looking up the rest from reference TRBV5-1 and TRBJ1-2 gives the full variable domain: KAGVTQTPRYLIKTRGQQVTLSCSPISGHRSVSWYQQTPGQGLQFLFEYFSETQRNKGNFPGRFSGRQFSNSRSEMNVSTLELGDSALYLCASSTGQGVNGYTFGSGTRLTVV.

The CDR3 spells CASSPRTGRNQPQHF. The CDR3 bases are TGTGCCAGCAGCCCGCGGACAGGGCGGAATCAGCCCCAGCATTTT. This sequence joins TRBV7-2 and TRBJ1-5, with 8 nucleotides matching TRBD1. CDR3 length: 15 amino acids. CDR1 and CDR2 from the germline V gene are SGHTA and FQGNSA. Trimming at V came to 5 bases and at J to 4 bases, leaving 7 bases not matched to a gene.

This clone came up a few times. CDR3: CASSQDLGALNTEAFF. The DNA for the CDR3 is TGCGCCAGCAGCCAAGATCTGGGGGCCTTGAACACTGAAGCTTTCTTT. The chain employs TRBV4-3 and TRBJ1-1; tentative D call: TRBD1 (6 bases). Trimming stripped 0 bases from V and 0 bases from J, with 11 bases between. The germline V gene encodes CDR1 LGHNA and CDR2 YSLEER. The CDR3 sequence is 16 residues long.

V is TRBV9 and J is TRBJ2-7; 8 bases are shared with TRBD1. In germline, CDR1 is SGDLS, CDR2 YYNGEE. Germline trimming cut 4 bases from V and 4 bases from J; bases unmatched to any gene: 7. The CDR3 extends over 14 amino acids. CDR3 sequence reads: CASSQMGQEYEQYF. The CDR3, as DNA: TGTGCCAGCAGCCAAATGGGACAGGAGTACGAGCAGTACTTC.

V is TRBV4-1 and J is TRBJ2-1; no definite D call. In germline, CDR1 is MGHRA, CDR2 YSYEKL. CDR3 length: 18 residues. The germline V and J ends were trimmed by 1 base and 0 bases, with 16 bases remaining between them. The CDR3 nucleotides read TGCGCCAGCAGCCAAGGGCCCCCAGCGACGAGCTCCTACAATGAGCAGTTCTTC. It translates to CASSQGPPATSSYNEQFF.

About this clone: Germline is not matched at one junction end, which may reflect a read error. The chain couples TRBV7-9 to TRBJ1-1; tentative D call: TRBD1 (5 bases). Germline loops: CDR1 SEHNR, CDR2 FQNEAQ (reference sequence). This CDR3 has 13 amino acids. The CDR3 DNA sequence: TGTTCCAGCAGCTTAGCGAGCAGGGATGAAGCTTTCTTT. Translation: CSSSLASRDEAFF.

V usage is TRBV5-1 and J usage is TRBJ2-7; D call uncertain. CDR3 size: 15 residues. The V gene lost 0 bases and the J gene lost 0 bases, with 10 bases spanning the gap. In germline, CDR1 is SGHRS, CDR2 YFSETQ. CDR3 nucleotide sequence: TGCGCCAGCAGCTTGGACAGAAAGACCTCCTACGAGCAGTACTTC. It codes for CASSLDRKTSYEQYF.

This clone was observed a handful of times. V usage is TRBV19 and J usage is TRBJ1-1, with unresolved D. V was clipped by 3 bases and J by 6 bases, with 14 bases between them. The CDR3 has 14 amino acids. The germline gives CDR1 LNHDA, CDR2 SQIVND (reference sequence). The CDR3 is CASSMGVGIAEAFF. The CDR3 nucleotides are TGTGCCAGTAGTATGGGAGTAGGGATCGCTGAAGCTTTCTTT.

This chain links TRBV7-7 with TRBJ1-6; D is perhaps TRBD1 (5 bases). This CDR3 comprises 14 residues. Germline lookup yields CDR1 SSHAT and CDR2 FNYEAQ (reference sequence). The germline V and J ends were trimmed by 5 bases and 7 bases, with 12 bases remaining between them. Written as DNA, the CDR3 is TGTGCCAGCAGCCCCGACAGATACAATTCACCCCTCCACTTT. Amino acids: CASSPDRYNSPLHF.

CDR3 nucleotide sequence: TGTGCCAGCTCCTCCGGAGGAGGTGAAAAACTGTTTTTT. Protein: CASSSGGGEKLFF. The genes are TRBV18 and TRBJ1-4; D gene unclear. V was trimmed by 6 bases and J by 7 bases, leaving 12 bases between them. The CDR3 covers 13 residues. Germline loops: CDR1 KGHSH, CDR2 LQKENI.

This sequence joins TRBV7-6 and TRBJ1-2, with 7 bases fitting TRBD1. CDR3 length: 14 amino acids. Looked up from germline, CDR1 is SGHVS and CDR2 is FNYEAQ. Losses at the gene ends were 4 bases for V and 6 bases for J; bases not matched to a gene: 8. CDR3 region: CASSSPTGVDGYTF. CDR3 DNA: TGTGCCAGCAGCTCACCAACAGGGGTGGATGGCTACACCTTC.

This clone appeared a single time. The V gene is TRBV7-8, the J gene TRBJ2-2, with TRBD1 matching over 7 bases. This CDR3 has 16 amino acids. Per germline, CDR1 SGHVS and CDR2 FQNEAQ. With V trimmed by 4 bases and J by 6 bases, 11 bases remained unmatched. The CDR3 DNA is TGTGCCAGCAGCTCAACCCCCGACAGGGCCCCCGGGGAGCTGTTTTTT. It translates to CASSSTPDRAPGELFF.

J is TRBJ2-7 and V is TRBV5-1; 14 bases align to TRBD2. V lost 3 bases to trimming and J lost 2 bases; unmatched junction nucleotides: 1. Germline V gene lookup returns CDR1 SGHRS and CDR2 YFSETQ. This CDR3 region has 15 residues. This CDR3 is CASSWGLAGAYEQYF. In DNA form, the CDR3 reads TGCGCCAGCAGCTGGGGACTAGCGGGGGCCTACGAGCAGTACTTC.

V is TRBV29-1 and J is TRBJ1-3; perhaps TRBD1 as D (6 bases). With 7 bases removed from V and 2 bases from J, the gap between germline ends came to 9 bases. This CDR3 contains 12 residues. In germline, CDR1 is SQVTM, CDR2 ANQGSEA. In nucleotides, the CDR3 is TGCAGCGCCAGGGGTCCTGGAAACACCATATATTTT. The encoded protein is CSARGPGNTIYF.